This T cell receptor beta chain was recorded in a study of cytomegalovirus exposure and HLA in healthy donors (TCRdb year 2017). Background on the whole study: In an earlier analysis of approximately 500 of the donors, 276 Gb of sequence data and some 100 million unique TCR beta sequences from approximately 180 million T cells were reported. A handful of DR-DQ haplotypes were handled as single units for association and clustering because linkage in the cohort was strong. In a later genetic analysis, genome-wide SNP genotypes for about three fifths of the roughly 670 donors were used, and that subset was treated as a discovery cohort. The number of donors typed differed by locus, with roughly 620-630 for A, B, C, DRB1 and DQB1, 522 for DQA1, 606 for DPA1, and some 470 for DPB1. Using immunosequencing, the study profiled T cell repertoires from 500 to 800 subjects and related those repertoires to cytomegalovirus serostatus. The study aimed to test whether cataloging public T cell receptors could reveal signatures of past pathogen exposure. Among a few hundred genotyped donors of the cohort, an average of 235,054 unique TCR beta nucleotide sequences were sequenced per donor, around a sixth of them non-productive. The genetic ancestry cluster associated with self-reported Caucasian donors included roughly 84% of the roughly 380 genotyped donors. In an earlier analysis of over 550 of the donors, high-throughput TCR beta sequencing was used to judge whether each TCR beta V gene segment behaved as functional or pseudogenic. HLA typing covered class I and class II loci at four-digit resolution. Alongside the repertoire data, information on donor age, sex, ethnicity and CMV serostatus was compiled. Approximately 310 gigabases of sequencing data and 70 million to 100 million unique TCR sequences made up an early release that covered approximately 620 HLA-typed donors. High-throughput TCR immunosequencing, statistical association of individual TCRs with disease status, and machine learning were combined to predict cytomegalovirus infection status. All discovery cohort repertoires had been generated using a single sequencing platform. A later analysis re-analyzed previously published TCR beta repertoires from approximately 670 donors and added high-resolution HLA genotyping to study TCR occurrence patterns. The later analysis used no new phenotypic data to find candidate immune exposures, relying instead on TCR beta sequences and their occurrence across donors. Besides the first cohort of approximately 670 subjects, a separate validation cohort made up of over 95 different subjects was used.

This clone was detected a few times. No cognate antigen has been identified for it. No much larger clone is present one base from it, and per-base qualities are unavailable. Library construction relied on the immunoSEQ multiplex PCR assay. For the multiplex PCR, a mixture combining 60 forward primers for TCR Vbeta segments and 13 reverse primers for TCR Jbeta segments was used. The CDR3 region of rearranged TCR beta genes was amplified from genomic DNA with a multiplex PCR assay. Amplified TCR beta libraries were sequenced as 87-base-pair reads on the Illumina HiSeq System. For the original study's pipeline: Across the 500 to 750 repertoires, a later analysis counted some 81 million unique TCR beta chains, 9.5 million to 13 million of which were shared by at least two donors. A nearest-neighbor algorithm error-corrected the raw reads and collapsed the reads into unique sequences, merging closely related sequences to remove PCR and sequencing errors. V, D and J gene segments were assigned by aligning CDR3 sequences to IMGT reference sequences. Each retained sequence needed at least a six-nucleotide match to both a V gene segment and a J gene segment. Rearrangements were called productive when the CDR3 lacked stop codons and stayed in frame with V and J; all others were non-productive. CDR3 was defined by IMGT convention, running from the second conserved V-encoded cysteine to the conserved J-encoded phenylalanine. Sequences without an unambiguous match to a single V gene segment were excluded from the earlier analysis of a few hundred of the donors. In an earlier analysis of a few hundred of the donors, a V segment was called functional when productive rearrangements were above 56.7%, and segregating when the standard deviation between donors exceeded 5%. A statistical classification framework was built to diagnose cytomegalovirus status from the catalog of TCR beta chain sequences. In a later analysis, V and J genes were assigned by comparing TCR nucleotide sequences against IMGT/GENE-DB human TR gene sequences. Using the TCRdist pipeline, a later analysis assigned CDR3 sequences along with most-parsimonious VDJ recombination scenarios. In a later analysis, every TCR beta chain was defined by the combination of its CDR3 amino acid sequence and its V-gene family, and reads without a unique V-gene family were dropped. A later analysis removed several hundred highly shared, low-generation-probability nucleotide sequences to deal with suspected cross-contamination and a sequencing artifact. A later analysis calculated a clonal expansion index for each public chain from normalized within-repertoire ranks of inferred template counts. A later analysis computed generation probabilities with a VDJ recombination model fitted to out-of-frame rearrangements, and checked the results against IGoR. In a later analysis, hypergeometric tests were used to score TCR-TCR, TCR-HLA and TCR-CMV co-occurrence, with a repertoire-size bias correction applied to TCR pairs. To estimate false discovery rates, a later analysis permuted the HLA or CMV assignments 20 times. A later analysis grouped co-occurring TCRs with DBSCAN, adding TCRdist sequence similarity when clustering within HLA-allele-positive subsets. Co-occurrence clustering excluded repertoires with fewer than 30,000 or more than 120,000 public chains, plus five with anomalous nucleotide sharing. In its TCRdb copy, this immuneACCESS table keeps in-frame sequences only and misses some clones. Where compared with another copy, unresolved V genes explain less than half of these, and the others have no known cause. V and J calls and clone size are those listed in that table; D and trimming were worked out from the DNA. The sample table records approximately 30,000 clones; roughly 60% of these occur just once. The top ten constitute about a fifth of the sample.

The investigation overall reported the following: Because counts were too low, some 16 rarely observed V segments, including chromosome 9 orphons, were excluded from the earlier analysis of fewer than 650 of the donors. At a false discovery rate of 0.05, a later analysis linked some 17,000 TCR beta sequences to specific HLA alleles. Immune exposure information for the cohort was limited to CMV serostatus. HLA typing was unavailable for some donors at each locus, so association tests used only the typed subset. Cytomegalovirus status was reported to be diagnosed by the classifier with high specificity and sensitivity in both the original and validation cohorts. An earlier analysis of around 500 of the donors showed that most TCR beta V segments appeared in productive rearrangements either about 87% or about 30% of the time, which broadly matched IMGT annotations. It was suggested by the authors that the approach could potentially be generalized to other disease states and immunological phenotypes. When HLA alleles, especially DR and DQ, strongly co-occurred, TCR associations were difficult to assign to individual alleles. Most TCR sequences were observed very rarely across donors, whereas some public TCRs were present in many individuals. A few of the identified cytomegalovirus-associated TCR beta chains were confirmed in vitro to be specific for cytomegalovirus antigens. V-gene and J-gene trimming of TCR beta chains was associated with a missense DCLRE1C variant in a later genetic analysis, and the association was replicated in an independent cohort. A later analysis reported that several top co-occurrence clusters appeared linked to parvovirus B19, influenza, CMV and Epstein-Barr virus. The sequencing pipeline was judged likely to have produced a cluster of highly shared sequence variants as a technical artifact. A further reported finding was that TCR beta sequences accurately predicted the HLA-A and HLA-B alleles for most subjects in the first cohort. In a later analysis, the rate of TCR association differed among HLA loci, with DRB1 alleles having the most associated TCRs and HLA-C alleles having the fewest. According to a later analysis, most CMV-associated TCR beta chains appeared to be HLA-restricted, and the HLA associations seemed to be driven largely by CMV exposure. A later analysis found that HLA-associated TCR beta chains were more clonally expanded and had lower generation probabilities than equally common non-associated chains. This cohort had only TCR beta chains sequenced, and the lack of alpha or paired-chain data limited which features could be detected. Roughly uniform sequencing depth across donors was assumed in presence/absence analyses, although this assumption may not hold. Compared with the approximately 600-donor mean, donors in an Asian-associated ancestry cluster had fewer N-insertions in productive TCRs, according to a later genetic analysis. Correlated functional status among segregating V segments might reflect linkage disequilibrium, but an unknown experimental factor could not be ruled out. In the study, 150 to 200 TCR beta chains were listed as associated with cytomegalovirus.

In total, approximately 690 healthy bone marrow donors made up the cohort. At the time of sampling, all cohort members were nominally healthy, though unrecorded immune exposures were likely present. The donor tested CMV seropositive and was one of the 289 seropositive cohort members. Every donor gave a peripheral blood sample, and the peripheral blood mononuclear cells from that sample were used for TCR beta sequencing. The Qiagen DNeasy Blood Extraction Kit was used to extract genomic DNA from the blood cell samples. The sample consisted of PBMCs. The clonotype was recovered from a man aged 50 to 60 in good health and CMV-seropositive.

The sequence in DNA is TGTGCCAGCTCACAGACAGGGCAGCTCGGGGAGACCCAGTACTTC. This gives the protein CASSQTGQLGETQYF. Recombination joined TRBV18 with TRBJ2-5, with 7 bases matching TRBD1. From the cysteine up to the phenylalanine, the CDR3 has a length of 15 residues. Here the CDR3 DNA is all that survives: 45 bases in frame from base 1. CDR1 is given as KGHSH and CDR2 as LQKENI, both from the germline V gene. After removal of 4 bases from V and 5 bases from J, the junction retains 10 bases not matched to a gene.